One T cell receptor (beta chain) is described in this entry. There are a few counts of this clone. The clone's antigen remains unknown. No base-level quality is on record; no much larger clone is a single base apart. Each clonotype received, on average, 10x coverage in deep resolution sequencing performed on a MiSeq, where the target depth lay between 1 in 1 million and 1 in 200,000 T cells. The immunoSEQ hsTCRB Kit was used to generate the TCR beta libraries. From the authors' description of their analysis: Data were analyzed with ImmunoSEQ Data Assistant and ImmunoSEQ Analyzer, with V, D and J genes assigned per IMGT definitions. Clonality, which ranges from 0 to 1, was calculated as one minus the normalized Shannon entropy of productive rearrangement frequencies. Only overrepresented clonotypes making up at least 0.05% of each patient's repertoire were included in the public clonotype analysis. Repertoires from thirteen age-matched healthy donors in immuneACCESS were used as clonality controls. TCRdb obtained this table from immuneACCESS and retained in-frame rearrangements with V and J assigned. These tables miss some clones; where compared with another copy, unresolved V genes account for less than half of the shortfall, and the remainder is unexplained. Clone size and the V and J calls come from that table; the DNA yielded D and trimming. In this sample the table shows some 150,000 clones, over 75% of which occur a single time. Less than 9% of the sample rests with the top ten.

This sample is drawn from a study of cytotoxic CD8 clonotypes in ibrutinib-treated CLL (dated by TCRdb to about 2021). Background for the entire study: The cohort had eleven to twelve relapsed/refractory and under 16 treatment-naive patients; some 17 were IGHV unmutated. Partial responses were observed in roughly 24 patients and complete responses in 2; after a median follow-up of around 64 months, remission was maintained in 14 patients and progression was observed in approximately twelve. Samples at response were collected after a median of 12 months of treatment, with a range of roughly 6 to 40 months. On average, each sample yielded 250,000 to 300,000 productive templates and tens of thousands of productive rearrangements. Of the approximately 94 people in the trial, approximately 28 had longitudinal samples available. Cryopreserved peripheral blood mononuclear cells were obtained prior to treatment, at the time of response, and at either disease progression or sustained remission. Patients were still on ibrutinib when every remission and progressive disease sample was collected. What the authors observed across the whole study: Public clonotypes were found to be uncommon and were observed to contract or remain stable during treatment; the increase in clonality was shown to reflect expansion of private clonotypes at ibrutinib response. Sampling times were not matched between sustained-remission and progressing patients, and lymph node repertoires were not studied. Baseline clonality exceeded that of age-matched healthy donors and correlated strongly with circulating CD8+ T-cell counts. Clonality rose at ibrutinib response, remained stable during sustained remission, and dropped back toward baseline at progression.

The CDR3 contains 14 residues, cysteine and phenylalanine counted. Just CDR3 DNA is preserved here, 42 bases in frame from base 1. Trimming leaves V shorter by 3 bases and J shorter by 6 bases, with the junction holding 6 bases beyond the gene matches. As encoded in the germline V gene, CDR1 is SGHRS while CDR2 is YFSETQ. For TCR beta library preparation, around 2.2 micrograms of genomic DNA was extracted from cryopreserved PBMCs. Longitudinal blood samples from CLL patients on ibrutinib monotherapy underwent high-throughput TCR beta sequencing. The patients took part in an open-label, single-center phase 2 trial of ibrutinib monotherapy.

The sample here was PBMCs, taken after 36 months of ibrutinib treatment. The source is a human donor with chronic lymphocytic leukemia. Rearrangement joined TRBV5-1 to TRBJ2-1, and 7 bases in between align with TRBD1. The CDR3 in this case is CASSSYRGSNEQFF. The nucleotide sequence reads as follows: TGCGCCAGCAGCTCTTACAGGGGATCCAATGAGCAGTTCTTC.